This T cell receptor beta chain came from a study of T cell repertoires in cytomegalovirus infection. Study information: Public TCR beta signatures provided an indication of both CMV infection and a matching HLA type.

TCRdb passed the reads through MiXCR, listing each CDR3 protein once. The sample records about 530,000 distinct CDR3 sequences, around 27% being singletons. Study findings and constraints: Carriers of CMV and the relevant HLA type were discriminated by public TCR beta frequency. CMV-specific TCR beta clonotypes restricted by HLA-C dominated the ex vivo response.

About this clonotype itself: Antigen: not known.

Sequences were obtained from PBMCs. This clonotype was sampled from a human donor in good health (CMV status not recorded). Some clones in this sample may be carry-over from other donors' samples.

The CDR3 sequence is CASSSLQGAEKLFF. The CDR3 DNA reads as TGTGCCAGCAGTTCCCTGCAGGGGGCTGAAAAACTGTTTTTT. The chain has TRBV27 and TRBJ1-4; 8 bases are a match to TRBD1. After removal of 4 bases from V and 7 bases from J, the junction contained 5 bases not matched to a gene. This CDR3 is built from 14 residues. CDR1 and CDR2 (germline): MNHEY, SMNVEV (reference sequence).